The clone carrying this T cell receptor beta chain was counted a few times. This record comes from a study of blood T cell repertoires in COVID-19. In the authors' methods: Researchers report that nucleated cell counts were estimated from reference gene primer amplification. TCRdb keeps only in-frame clones here, not all; method: immunoSEQ multiplex PCR. The DNA gave D and trimming, while V, J and clone size come from that table. The sample includes 80,000 to 100,000 clones, 82% of them seen just once. This CDR3 is built from 14 residues. V dropped 7 bases and J dropped 5; count of bases not matched to a gene: 6. Germline CDR1 and CDR2: MNHEY and SVGAGI.

Sequences were obtained from peripheral blood. The TCR was taken from a man aged 65-85 years with active or convalescent COVID-19. This chain joins TRBV6-5 and TRBJ2-2; TRBD1 agrees at 8 bases. This CDR3 is CASTQGARTGELFF. Here the CDR3 DNA reads TGTGCCAGCACCCAGGGGGCGCGTACCGGGGAGCTGTTTTTT.